This TCR beta chain was found in a study of shared clonotypes between healthy human individuals. J lost 3 bases, V lost 3 bases, and 10 bases had no gene match. Germline CDR1 is KGHSH and CDR2 is LQKENI. The CDR3 loop spans 17 amino acids. Generated by immunoSEQ multiplex PCR, the TCRdb table keeps only in-frame clones and is missing some. This sample has 550,000 to 600,000 clones, with around 77% found just once. The unsorted samples took about 90 million PBMCs to get genomic DNA. Input material: PBMCs. The J gene is TRBJ2-1, the V gene TRBV18; 8 bases agree with TRBD2. The TCR was taken from a woman in her thirties or forties in good health. Some clones in this sample may be carry-over from other donors' samples. This chain's CDR3 is CASSPRVLAEYYNEQFF. The CDR3 DNA is TGTGCCAGCTCACCTCGAGTACTAGCGGAATACTACAATGAGCAGTTCTTC.